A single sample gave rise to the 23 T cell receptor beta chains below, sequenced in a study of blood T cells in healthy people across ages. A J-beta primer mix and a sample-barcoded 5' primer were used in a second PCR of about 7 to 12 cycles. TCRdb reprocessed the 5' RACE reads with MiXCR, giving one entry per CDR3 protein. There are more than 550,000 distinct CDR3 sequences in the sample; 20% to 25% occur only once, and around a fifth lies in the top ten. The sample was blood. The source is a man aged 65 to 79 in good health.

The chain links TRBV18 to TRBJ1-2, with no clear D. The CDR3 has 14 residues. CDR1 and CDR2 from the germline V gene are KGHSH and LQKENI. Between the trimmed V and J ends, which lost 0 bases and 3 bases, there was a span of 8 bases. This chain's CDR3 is CASSPPGKDYGYTF. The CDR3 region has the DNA TGTGCCAGCTCACCACCGGGCAAGGACTATGGCTACACCTTC.

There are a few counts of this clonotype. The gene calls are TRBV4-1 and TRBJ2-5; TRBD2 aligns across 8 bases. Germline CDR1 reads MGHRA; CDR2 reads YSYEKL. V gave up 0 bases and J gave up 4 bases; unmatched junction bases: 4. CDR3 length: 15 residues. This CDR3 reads CASSQELAGRETQYF. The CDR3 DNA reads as TGCGCCAGCAGCCAAGAGTTAGCGGGAAGAGAGACCCAGTACTTC.

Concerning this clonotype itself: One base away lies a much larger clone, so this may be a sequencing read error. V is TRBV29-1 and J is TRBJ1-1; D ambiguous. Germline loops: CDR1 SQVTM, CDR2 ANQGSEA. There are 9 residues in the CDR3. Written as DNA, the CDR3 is TGCTCTCAAGAGACTGAAGCTTTCTTT. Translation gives CSQETEAFF.

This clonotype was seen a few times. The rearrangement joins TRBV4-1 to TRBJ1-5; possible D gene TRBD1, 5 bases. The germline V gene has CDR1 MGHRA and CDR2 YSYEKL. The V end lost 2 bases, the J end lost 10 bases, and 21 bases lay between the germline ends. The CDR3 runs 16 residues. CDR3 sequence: CASSQPPDTGVGPQHF. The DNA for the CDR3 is TGCGCCAGCAGCCAACCGCCCGACACGGGGGTGGGACCCCAGCATTTT.

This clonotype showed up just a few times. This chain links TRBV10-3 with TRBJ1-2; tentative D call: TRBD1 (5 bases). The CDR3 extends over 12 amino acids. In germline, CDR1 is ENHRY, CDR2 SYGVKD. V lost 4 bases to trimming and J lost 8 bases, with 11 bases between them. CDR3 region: CAISARDKGYTF. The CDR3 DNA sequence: TGTGCCATCAGTGCCAGGGATAAGGGCTACACCTTC.

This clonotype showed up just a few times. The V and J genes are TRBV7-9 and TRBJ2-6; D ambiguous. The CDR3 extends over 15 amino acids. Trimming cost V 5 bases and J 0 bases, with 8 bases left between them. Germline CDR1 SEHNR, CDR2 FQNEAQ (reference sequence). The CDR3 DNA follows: TGTGCCAGCAGCCAGTACACCTCTGGGGCCAACGTCCTGACTTTC. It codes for CASSQYTSGANVLTF.

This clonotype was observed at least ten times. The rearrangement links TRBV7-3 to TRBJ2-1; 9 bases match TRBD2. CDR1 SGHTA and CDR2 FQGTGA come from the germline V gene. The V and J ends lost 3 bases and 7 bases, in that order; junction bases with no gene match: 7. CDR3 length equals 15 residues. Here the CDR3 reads CASSLGLAGSNEQFF. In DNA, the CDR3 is TGTGCCAGCAGCTTGGGGCTAGCGGGATCTAATGAGCAGTTCTTC. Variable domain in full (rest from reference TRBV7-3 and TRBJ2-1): GAGVSQTPSNKVTEKGKYVELRCDPISGHTALYWYRQSLGQGPEFLIYFQGTGAADDSGLPNDRFFAVRPEGSVSTLKIQRTERGDSAVYLCASSLGLAGSNEQFFGPGTRLTVL.

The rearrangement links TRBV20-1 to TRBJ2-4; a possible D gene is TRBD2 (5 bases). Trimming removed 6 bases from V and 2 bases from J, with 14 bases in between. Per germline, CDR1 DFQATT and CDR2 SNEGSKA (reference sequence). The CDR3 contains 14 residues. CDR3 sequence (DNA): TGCAGTGCCGACGGAACGGGGTCCAAAAACATTCAGTACTTC. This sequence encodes CSADGTGSKNIQYF.

In DNA, the CDR3 is TGCAGCGGAAATAGGAGGCGCGAGCAGTACGTC. Its protein is CSGNRRREQYV. The chain joins TRBV29-1 to TRBJ2-1, with D possibly being TRBD2 (5 bases). The J call is uncertain, as TRBJ2-7 better fits the DNA end. Germline assignment: CDR1 SQVTM and CDR2 ANQGSEA. The CDR3 contains 11 residues.

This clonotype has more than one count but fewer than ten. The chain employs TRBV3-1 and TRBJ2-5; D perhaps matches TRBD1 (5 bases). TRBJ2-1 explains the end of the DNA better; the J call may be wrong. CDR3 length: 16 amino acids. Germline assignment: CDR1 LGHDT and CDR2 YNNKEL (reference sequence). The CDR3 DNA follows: TGTGCCAGCAGCCAAGGGAAGCCGACAGATTACAATGAGCAGTTCTTC. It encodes CASSQGKPTDYNEQFF.

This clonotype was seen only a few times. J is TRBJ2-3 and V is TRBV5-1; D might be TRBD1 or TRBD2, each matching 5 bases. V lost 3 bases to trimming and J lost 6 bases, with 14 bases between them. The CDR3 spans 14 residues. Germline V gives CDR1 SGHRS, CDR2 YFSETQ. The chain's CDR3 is CASSSERPGDTQYF. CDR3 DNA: TGCGCCAGCAGCTCGGAGCGGCCAGGGGATACGCAGTATTTT.

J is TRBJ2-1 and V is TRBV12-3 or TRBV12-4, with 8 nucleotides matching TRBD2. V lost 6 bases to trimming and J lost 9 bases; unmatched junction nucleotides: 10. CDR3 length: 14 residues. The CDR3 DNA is TGTGCCAGCAGCTCGGGGGGGCGAGGTGGTGAGCAGTTCTTC. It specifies CASSSGGRGGEQFF.

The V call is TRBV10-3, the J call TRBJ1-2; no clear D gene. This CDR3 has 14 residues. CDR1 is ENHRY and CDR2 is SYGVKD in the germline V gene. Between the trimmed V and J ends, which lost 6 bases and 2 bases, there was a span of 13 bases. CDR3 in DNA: TGTGCCATCAGCCAGGACGGAAACAACTATGGCTACACCTTC. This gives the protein CAISQDGNNYGYTF.

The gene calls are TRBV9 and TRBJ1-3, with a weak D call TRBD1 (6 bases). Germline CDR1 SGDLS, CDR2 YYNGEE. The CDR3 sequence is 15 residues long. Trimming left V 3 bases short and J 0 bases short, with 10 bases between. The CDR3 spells CASSGGRGSGNTIYF. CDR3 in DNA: TGTGCCAGCAGCGGGGGCAGGGGCTCTGGAAACACCATATATTTT.

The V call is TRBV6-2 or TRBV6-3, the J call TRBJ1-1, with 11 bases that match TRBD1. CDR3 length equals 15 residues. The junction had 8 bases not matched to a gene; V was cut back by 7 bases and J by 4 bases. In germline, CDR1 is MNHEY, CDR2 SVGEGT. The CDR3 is CASTGQGALATEAFF. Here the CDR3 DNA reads TGTGCCAGCACCGGACAGGGGGCCCTGGCCACTGAAGCTTTCTTT.

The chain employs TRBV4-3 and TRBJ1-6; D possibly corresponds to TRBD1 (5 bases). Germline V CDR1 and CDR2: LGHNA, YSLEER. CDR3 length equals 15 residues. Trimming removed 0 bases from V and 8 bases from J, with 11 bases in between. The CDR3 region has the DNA TGCGCCAGCAGCCAAGAACAGGCAAGGGATTCACCCCTCCACTTT. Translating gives CASSQEQARDSPLHF.

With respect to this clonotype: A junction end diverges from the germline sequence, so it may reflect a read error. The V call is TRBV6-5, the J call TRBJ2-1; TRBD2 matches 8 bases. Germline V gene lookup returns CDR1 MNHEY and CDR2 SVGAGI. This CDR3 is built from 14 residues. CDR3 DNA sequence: TGTGCCAGCAGTCTCGGCGGGGGGATGGAGACCCACTACTTC. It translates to CASSLGGGMETHYF.

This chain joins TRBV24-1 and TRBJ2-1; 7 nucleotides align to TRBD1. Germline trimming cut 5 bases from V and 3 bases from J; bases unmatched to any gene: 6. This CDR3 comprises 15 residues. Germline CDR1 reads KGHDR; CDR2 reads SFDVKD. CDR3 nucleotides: TGTGCCACCAGTGCGAGACAGGGCCACTACAATGAGCAGTTCTTC. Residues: CATSARQGHYNEQFF.

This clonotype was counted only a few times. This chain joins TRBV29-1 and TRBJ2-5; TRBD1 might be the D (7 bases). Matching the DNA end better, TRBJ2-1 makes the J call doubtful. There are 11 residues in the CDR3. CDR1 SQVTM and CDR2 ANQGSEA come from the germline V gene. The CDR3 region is CGGYRGNEQFF. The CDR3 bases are TGCGGGGGGTACAGGGGCAATGAGCAGTTCTTC.

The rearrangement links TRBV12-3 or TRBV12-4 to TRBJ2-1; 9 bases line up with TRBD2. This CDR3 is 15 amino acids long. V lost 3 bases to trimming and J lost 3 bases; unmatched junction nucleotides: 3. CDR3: CASSFRTSDYNEQFF. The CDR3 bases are TGTGCCAGCAGTTTCCGGACTAGCGACTACAATGAGCAGTTCTTC.

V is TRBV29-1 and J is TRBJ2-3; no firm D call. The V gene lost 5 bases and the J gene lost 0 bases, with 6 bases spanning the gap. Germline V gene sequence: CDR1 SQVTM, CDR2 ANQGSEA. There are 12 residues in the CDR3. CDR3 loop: CSVLRSTDTQYF. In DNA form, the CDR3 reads TGCAGCGTTCTCAGGAGCACAGATACGCAGTATTTT.

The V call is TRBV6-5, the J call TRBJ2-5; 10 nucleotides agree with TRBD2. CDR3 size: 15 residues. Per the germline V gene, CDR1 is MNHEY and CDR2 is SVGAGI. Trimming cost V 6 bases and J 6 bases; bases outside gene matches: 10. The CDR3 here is CASSLAGGTKKTQYF. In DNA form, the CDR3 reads TGTGCCAGCAGCTTAGCGGGGGGCACGAAAAAGACCCAGTACTTC.

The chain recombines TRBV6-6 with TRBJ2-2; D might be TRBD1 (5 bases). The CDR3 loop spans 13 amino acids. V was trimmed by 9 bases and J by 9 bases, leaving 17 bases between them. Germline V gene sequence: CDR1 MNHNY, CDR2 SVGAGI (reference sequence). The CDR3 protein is CASFSEWGRELFF. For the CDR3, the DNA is TGTGCCAGTTTCTCCGAGTGGGGCCGGGAGCTGTTTTTT.